The rows below give T cell receptor beta chains drawn from one sample of a study of PD-L1 blockade in urothelial cancer. The table came from immunoSEQ multiplex PCR; TCRdb's copy has only in-frame clones and leaves some out. The data show 29,000 or so clones, around 87% seen once. The sequences come from PBMCs, collected around atezolizumab (anti-PD-L1) treatment. Source of these receptors: a man aged 45-65 years with urothelial cancer. Each CDR3 is given with its conserved first and last residue.

V gene	J gene	CDR3 protein
TRBV9	TRBJ2-3	CASSPTGGAGWGTDTQYF
TRBV19	TRBJ2-7	CASSSQDRIRGEQYF
TRBV5-1	TRBJ2-1	CASRPRTGLAGFGSYNEQFF
TRBV5-1	TRBJ2-7	CASSLEGGLYEQYF
TRBV6-1	TRBJ2-2	CASRESAGELFF
TRBV6-5	TRBJ1-6	CASRPSGGNSPLHF
TRBV7-4	TRBJ1-2	CASSARIDSVRKYGYTF
TRBV11-2	TRBJ1-3	CASRPGTGVISSGNTIYF
TRBV7-9	TRBJ2-1	CASSLALAGGPSEQFF
TRBV9	TRBJ2-5	CASSVLGATQETQYF
TRBV5-1	TRBJ2-3	CASSQGQRTSTDTQYF
TRBV5-4	TRBJ1-3	CASSLAGFGNTIYF
TRBV7-9	TRBJ2-5	CASSYGTSGIGETQYF
TRBV6-5	TRBJ2-7	CASSLTRTYEQYF
TRBV9	TRBJ2-1	CASSVSSGEYYNEQFF
TRBV6-1	TRBJ1-3	CASSEGDRVLGNTIYF
TRBV19	TRBJ2-7	CASSILAGASYEQYF
TRBV30	TRBJ2-7	CAWSPGGRNPGEQYF
TRBV30	TRBJ1-5	CAWSVAGAGQPQHF
TRBV28	TRBJ1-5	CASRWDRLSNQPQHF
TRBV13	TRBJ1-1	CASSLATDTEAFF
TRBV19	TRBJ1-5	CASSIASGGANNQPQHF
TRBV28	TRBJ2-7	CASSPYLPGQGSYEQYF
TRBV18	TRBJ2-7	CASSPRGSYEQYF
TRBV2	TRBJ2-7	CASSESPYLNEQYF
TRBV14	TRBJ2-2	CASSILRGTNTGELFF
TRBV12-5	TRBJ2-3	CASGLDLRGYYTQYF
TRBV11-3	TRBJ2-2	CASSSGRANTGELFF
TRBV19	TRBJ2-1	CASSVTGNGGEQFF
TRBV2	TRBJ1-6	CASSGQANSPLHF
TRBV5-1	TRBJ1-5	CASSLEGYSNQPQHF
TRBV5-4	TRBJ2-5	CASSPPGETQYF
TRBV5-4	TRBJ2-7	CASSLGRTGVNEQYF
TRBV9	TRBJ1-2	CASSLYWTGLYGYTF
TRBV16	TRBJ2-5	CASSPMTGGDMTQYF
TRBV19	TRBJ1-4	CASSIYGGGGEKLFF
TRBV10-1	TRBJ2-7	CASSETRGGRDEQYF
TRBV6-5	TRBJ2-7	CASSDQRGVYEQYF
TRBV4-3	TRBJ2-7	CASSQDLSSTVLYEQYF
TRBV15	TRBJ2-1	CATSRTSGRDNEQFF
TRBV4-3	TRBJ1-2	CASSQRTGEGSYGYTF
TRBV19	TRBJ1-1	CASRNMNTEAFF
TRBV6-6	TRBJ2-7	CASSYSSYEQYF
TRBV6-1	TRBJ2-1	CASSLDRGDEQFF
TRBV27	TRBJ2-3	CASSYQAEVRPDTQYF
TRBV7-6	TRBJ2-3	CASSRTTSGGGTDTQYF
TRBV5-8	TRBJ1-4	CASSYGTGNEKLFF
TRBV4-1	TRBJ2-1	CASSQGLAGAAWPYNEQFF
TRBV19	TRBJ2-5	CASSIEGRETQYF
TRBV10-2	TRBJ1-5	CASSYRGQRQPQHF
TRBV5-1	TRBJ2-3	CASSPVVWAGGTDTQYF
TRBV19	TRBJ1-5	CASSPNSGVSNQPQHF
TRBV28	TRBJ1-2	CASSADGWEAINYGYTF